The rows below give T cell receptor beta chains drawn from one sample of a study of Ad26.COV2.S vaccination and SARS-CoV-2 variants. Sequencing used immunoSEQ multiplex PCR; TCRdb keeps in-frame clones, though not all of them. The sample consists of some 450,000 clones, less than 95% of them appearing once. Material: peripheral blood, obtained in a trial of Ad26.COV2.S vaccine versus placebo. Source of these receptors: a person aged 18 to 65 who received the Ad26.COV2.S COVID-19 vaccine or a placebo. Both conserved end residues are part of each CDR3. The order of the fields is clone size, D gene, J gene, V gene, CDR3 DNA, CDR3 protein. The D gene is left open where the match is weak. Clone size is given for some rows only: seen once, a few or many times, or a class if the clone is expanded.

NA | NA | TRBJ2-7 | TRBV5-1 | TGCGCCAGCAGCTTGGTGGCAGGGGTTGGGTACGAGCAGTACTTC | CASSLVAGVGYEQYF
NA | NA | TRBJ2-3 | TRBV29-1 | TGCAGCGTTGGGGGGCGCGGAGATACGCAGTATTTT | CSVGGRGDTQYF
NA | NA | TRBJ2-1 | TRBV15 | TGTGCCACCAGCAGAGCTGGGCCGGGCAATGAGCAGTTCTTC | CATSRAGPGNEQFF
NA | TRBD1 | TRBJ2-1 | TRBV10-3 | TGTGCCATAGTGGACAGGGCCTACAATGAGCAGTTCTTC | CAIVDRAYNEQFF
NA | NA | TRBJ1-1 | TRBV5-6 | TGTGCCAGCAGCTTACGCGGGGGAGGTAGAACTGAAGCTTTCTTT | CASSLRGGGRTEAFF
NA | TRBD2 | TRBJ2-3 | TRBV7-9 | TGTGCCAGCAGCCCCCCCCCAGGACTAGCGGGACGCACAGATACGCAGTATTTT | CASSPPPGLAGRTDTQYF
NA | NA | TRBJ2-7 | TRBV11-2 | TGTGCCAGCAGCTTGGGGAGCTCCTACGAGCAGTACTTC | CASSLGSSYEQYF
NA | NA | TRBJ2-4 | TRBV28 | TGTGCCAGCAGTTTAGGGGGGGCCAAAAACATTCAGTACTTC | CASSLGGAKNIQYF
once | NA | TRBJ1-1 | TRBV5-6 | TGTGCCAGCAGCTTGCGGGGACAACTCACTGAAGCTTTCTTT | CASSLRGQLTEAFF
NA | NA | TRBJ2-7 | TRBV28 | TGTGCCAGCAGTTCGGCAGGGCGCTACGAGCAGTACTTC | CASSSAGRYEQYF
NA | TRBD1 | TRBJ2-7 | TRBV7-9 | TGTGCCAGCAGCCCTAGATTTACTGGACAGGGGACCTACGAGCAGTACTTC | CASSPRFTGQGTYEQYF
NA | NA | TRBJ2-7 | TRBV11-2 | TGTGCCAGCAGCTTACAGGGTTACGAGCAGTACTTC | CASSLQGYEQYF
NA | TRBD1 | TRBJ1-5 | TRBV5-4 | TGTGCCAGCAGCTCATGGGGACAGGGGAATCAGCCCCAGCATTTT | CASSSWGQGNQPQHF
NA | NA | TRBJ2-1 | TRBV5-4 | TGTGCCAGCAGCTTGAAGGGAGGCGGCTTTTACAATGAGCAGTTCTTC | CASSLKGGGFYNEQFF
NA | TRBD1 | TRBJ1-6 | TRBV7-8 | TGTGCCAGCAGCTACGGGACAGGGGGGACACCCCTCCACTTT | CASSYGTGGTPLHF
NA | TRBD2 | TRBJ2-7 | TRBV7-9 | TGTGCCAGCACCTCGGGGGGACCCCGACAGTACTTC | CASTSGGPRQYF
NA | NA | TRBJ2-4 | TRBV6-2/TRBV6-3 | TGTGCCAGCAGTTACGGGGCAGGAAACATTCAGTACTTC | CASSYGAGNIQYF
once | NA | TRBJ2-5 | TRBV11-2 | TGTGCCAGCAGCGACCGGTTTAGGGGGCAAGAGACCCAGTACTTC | CASSDRFRGQETQYF
NA | TRBD1 | TRBJ2-6 | TRBV19 | TGTGCCAGTAGTTTAGGACAGGGTAGGGCCAACGTCCTGACTTTC | CASSLGQGRANVLTF
NA | TRBD2 | TRBJ2-7 | TRBV6-2/TRBV6-3 | TGTGCCAGCAGTCATGGGGGGGAATCCTACGAGCAGTACTTC | CASSHGGESYEQYF
NA | NA | TRBJ1-1 | TRBV6-1 | TGTGCCAGCAGTGACCGGACAGTTGAAGCTTTCTTT | CASSDRTVEAFF
NA | NA | TRBJ2-2 | TRBV4-3 | TGCACCAGCAGCCAAGAAACCTACCCCAATGGCCGCCTGCCCCTGAACACCGGGGAGCTGTTTTTT | CTSSQETYPNGRLPLNTGELFF
NA | NA | TRBJ1-1 | TRBV19 | TGTGCCAGTAGTACCCTACCCGCGATGAACACTGAAGCTTTCTTT | CASSTLPAMNTEAFF
once | NA | TRBJ2-3 | TRBV11-3 | TGTGCCAGCAGCTTAAGCGATATGGATACGCAGTATTTT | CASSLSDMDTQYF
few | TRBD2 | TRBJ2-7 | TRBV11-3 | TGTGCCAGCAGCTTAGGTGGGACTACTATTACGAAGCAGTACTTC | CASSLGGTTITKQYF
NA | NA | TRBJ2-5 | TRBV21-1 | TGTGCCAGCAGCAATGAGTGGGAGACCCAGTACTTC | CASSNEWETQYF
NA | TRBD2 | TRBJ2-7 | TRBV5-6 | TGTGCCAGCAGCTTGGGGACTAGTTCCGAGCAGTACTTC | CASSLGTSSEQYF
NA | TRBD2 | TRBJ2-7 | TRBV9 | TGTGCCAGCAGCGGAACCGGGACTAGCTACGAGCAGTACTTC | CASSGTGTSYEQYF